In its sample, the clone carrying this TCR beta chain was seen a few times. Its antigen is not identified. The sample is drawn from a study of T-cell memory formation after mild COVID-19. Study summary: Most TCR clusters belonged to a single donor. Study observations and caveats: Some clones that responded turned up in pre-infection memory, which suggests that cross-reactive memory joined in.

A 5'RACE reaction primed in the constant segment made cDNA libraries of TCR alpha and TCR beta, and these carried sample barcodes and UMIs. TCRdb ran MiXCR on the 5' RACE reads and lists one entry per CDR3 protein. The profile shows about 350,000 distinct CDR3 sequences, over 13% of them singletons. Germline assignment: CDR1 MDHEN and CDR2 SYDVKM. The CDR3 is 17 residues long. V was clipped by 8 bases and J by 2 bases; unmatched bases: 9. The sample taken for sequencing was PBMCs or a T cell subset sorted from them (not recorded which). The sequence was obtained from a man between 18 and 29 years old who had mild COVID-19 (a few samples of this study predate the infection). Cell type and time point are not known. The chain joins TRBV28 to TRBJ2-6; 10 positions agree with TRBD1. The CDR3 protein is CASLRVGTGAGANVLTF. In DNA form, the CDR3 reads TGTGCCAGCCTTCGAGTCGGGACAGGGGCTGGGGCCAACGTCCTGACTTTC.